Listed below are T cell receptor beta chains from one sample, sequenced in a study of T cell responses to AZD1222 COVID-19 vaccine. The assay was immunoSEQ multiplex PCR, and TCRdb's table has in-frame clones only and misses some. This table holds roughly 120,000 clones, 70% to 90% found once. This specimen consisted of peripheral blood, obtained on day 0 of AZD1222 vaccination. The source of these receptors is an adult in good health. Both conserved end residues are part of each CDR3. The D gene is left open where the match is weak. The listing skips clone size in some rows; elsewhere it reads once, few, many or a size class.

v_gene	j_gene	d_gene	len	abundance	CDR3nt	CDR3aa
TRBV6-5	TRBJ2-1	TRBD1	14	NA	TGTGCCAGCAGTTCCGGGACAGGCCACAATGAGCAGTTCTTC	CASSSGTGHNEQFF
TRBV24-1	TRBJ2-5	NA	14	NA	TGTGCCACCAGTGGGGCTAGCGTAGGAGAGACCCAGTACTTC	CATSGASVGETQYF
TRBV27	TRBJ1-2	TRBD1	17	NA	TGTGCCAGCAGTTTTAGTACAGGGGTGAATCCCATCTATGGCTACACCTTC	CASSFSTGVNPIYGYTF
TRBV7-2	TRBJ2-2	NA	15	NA	TGTGCCAGCAGCTCCTTAGCGTCCCACACCGGGGAGCTGTTTTTT	CASSSLASHTGELFF
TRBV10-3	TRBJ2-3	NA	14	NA	TGTGCCATCAGTGAGCCGGGTTTCGGAGATACGCAGTATTTT	CAISEPGFGDTQYF
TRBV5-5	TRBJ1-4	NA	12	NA	TGTGCCGTCAGGGCAACTAATGAAAAACTGTTTTTT	CAVRATNEKLFF
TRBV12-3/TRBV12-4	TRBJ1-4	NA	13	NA	TGTGCCAGCAGTTTAGCGGGGACTGAAAAACTGTTTTTT	CASSLAGTEKLFF
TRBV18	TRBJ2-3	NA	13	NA	TGTGCCAGCTCGGGACGGGCCACAGATACGCAGTATTTT	CASSGRATDTQYF
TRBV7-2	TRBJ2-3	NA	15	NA	TGTGCCAGCAGCCCACAGGGGACTAGCACAGATACGCAGTATTTT	CASSPQGTSTDTQYF
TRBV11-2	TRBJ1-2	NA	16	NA	TGTGCCAGCAGCTTAGTGATCACAGGAGGTTTCTATGGCTACACCTTC	CASSLVITGGFYGYTF
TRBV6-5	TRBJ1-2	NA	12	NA	TGTGCCAGCAGTTACGCCGGCTATGGCTACACCTTC	CASSYAGYGYTF
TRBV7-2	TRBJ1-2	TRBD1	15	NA	TGTGCCAGCAGCCAACAGGGGGCGTCAGACTATGGCTACACCTTC	CASSQQGASDYGYTF
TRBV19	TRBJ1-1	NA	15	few	TGTGCCAGTAGTGCTCCCCCGTCAGGGCTCTCTGAAGCTTTCTTT	CASSAPPSGLSEAFF
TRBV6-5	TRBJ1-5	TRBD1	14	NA	TGTGCCAGCAGGCCGGGACAGGTATATCAGCCCCAGCATTTT	CASRPGQVYQPQHF
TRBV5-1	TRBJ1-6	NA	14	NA	TGCGCCAGCAGCTTGGAGGGGATGGATTCACCCCTCCACTTT	CASSLEGMDSPLHF
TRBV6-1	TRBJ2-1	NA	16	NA	TGTGCCAGCAGTGAATGGGGGGGCGCATCCTACAATGAGCAGTTCTTC	CASSEWGGASYNEQFF
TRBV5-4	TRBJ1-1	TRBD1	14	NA	TGTGCCAGCAGCCACGGACAGGTGAACACTGAAGCTTTCTTT	CASSHGQVNTEAFF
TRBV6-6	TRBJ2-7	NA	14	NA	TGTGCCAGCAGTTACGGGGATCTTTCCTACGAGCAGTACTTC	CASSYGDLSYEQYF
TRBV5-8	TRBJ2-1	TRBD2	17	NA	TGTGCCAGCAGCGCCGCCAGACTAGCCCTACCCTACAATGAGCAGTTCTTC	CASSAARLALPYNEQFF
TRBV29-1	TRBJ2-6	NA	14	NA	TGCAGCGTGCCCGCAGTATCTGGGGCCAACGTCCTGACTTTC	CSVPAVSGANVLTF
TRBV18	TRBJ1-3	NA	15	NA	TGTGCCAGCTCACCTTTGGTAGGGACCGGAAACACCATATATTTT	CASSPLVGTGNTIYF
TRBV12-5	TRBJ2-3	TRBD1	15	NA	TGTGCTAGTGGTAAAGGGACAGGAGGGACAGATACGCAGTATTTT	CASGKGTGGTDTQYF
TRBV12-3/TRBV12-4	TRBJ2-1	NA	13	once	TGTGCCAGCAGTTCCAACAGGGTTTATGAGCAGTTCTTC	CASSSNRVYEQFF
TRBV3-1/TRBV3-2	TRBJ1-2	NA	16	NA	TGTGCCAGCAGCCAAGAAGGAACATCCGCTAACTATGGCTACACCTTC	CASSQEGTSANYGYTF
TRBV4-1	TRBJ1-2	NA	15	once	TGCGCCAGCAGCCAGTCGGGTAACCCTTGGGGTGGCTACACCTTC	CASSQSGNPWGGYTF
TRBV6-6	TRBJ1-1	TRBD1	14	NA	TGTGCCAGCAGTCGAGACAGGGGTAGCACTGAAGCTTTCTTT	CASSRDRGSTEAFF
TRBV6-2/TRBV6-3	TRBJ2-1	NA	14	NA	TGTGCCAGCAGTTACGATGGGGTTAGGGGTGAGCAGTTCTTC	CASSYDGVRGEQFF
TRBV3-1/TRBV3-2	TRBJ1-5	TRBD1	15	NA	TGTGCCAGCAGCCAAGAACAGGGGCGAAATCAGCCCCAGCATTTT	CASSQEQGRNQPQHF
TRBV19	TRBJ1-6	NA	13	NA	TGTGCCAGTAGTATCCAGGTTAATTCACCCCTCCACTTT	CASSIQVNSPLHF
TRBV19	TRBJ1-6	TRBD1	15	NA	TGTGCCAGTAGTCCGGTGACAGGGGGGAATTCACCCCTCCACTTT	CASSPVTGGNSPLHF
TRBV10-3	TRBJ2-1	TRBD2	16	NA	TGTGCCATCAGGGGGACTAGCGGGGGATCCTACAATGAGCAGTTCTTC	CAIRGTSGGSYNEQFF
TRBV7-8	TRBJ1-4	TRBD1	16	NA	TGTGCCAGCAGCTTATTCGATACAGGGGGAAAGGAAAAACTGTTTTTT	CASSLFDTGGKEKLFF
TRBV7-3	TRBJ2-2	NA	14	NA	TGTGCCAGCAGCTTGTATCAGGGGACCGGGGAGCTGTTTTTT	CASSLYQGTGELFF
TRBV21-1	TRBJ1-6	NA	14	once	TGTGCCAGCAGCAAATTAGGGGGACGTTCACCCCTCCACTTT	CASSKLGGRSPLHF
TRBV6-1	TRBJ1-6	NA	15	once	TGTGCCAGCAGTGAAAGATCGGGAGGTTATTCACCCCTCCACTTT	CASSERSGGYSPLHF
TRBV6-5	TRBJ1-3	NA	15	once	TGTGCCAGCAGGAACAATCCACTGGGCGGAAACACCATATATTTT	CASRNNPLGGNTIYF
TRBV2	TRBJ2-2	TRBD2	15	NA	TGTGCCAGCAATCGGGAGCGGGGGGGCCCCGGGGAGCTGTTTTTT	CASNRERGGPGELFF
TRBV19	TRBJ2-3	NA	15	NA	TGTGCCAGTAGTATCGGGACACGGCTCACAGATACGCAGTATTTT	CASSIGTRLTDTQYF
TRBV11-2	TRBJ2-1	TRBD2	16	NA	TGTGCCAGCAGCCAACGACTAGCGGACTCCTACAATGAGCAGTTCTTC	CASSQRLADSYNEQFF
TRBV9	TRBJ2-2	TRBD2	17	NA	TGTGCCAGCAGAGCAGACCTAGCGGGAGAGTCCACCGGGGAGCTGTTTTTT	CASRADLAGESTGELFF
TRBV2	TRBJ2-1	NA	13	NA	TGTGCCAGCAGTGCGGCCACCTACAATGAGCAGTTCTTC	CASSAATYNEQFF
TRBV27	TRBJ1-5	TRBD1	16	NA	TGTGCCAGCAGACAAAAGACAGGGGCATTCAATCAGCCCCAGCATTTT	CASRQKTGAFNQPQHF
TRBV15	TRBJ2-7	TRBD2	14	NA	TGTGCCACCAGCACCCCGACTAGCGCCTACGAGCAGTACTTC	CATSTPTSAYEQYF
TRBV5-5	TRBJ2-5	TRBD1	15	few	TGTGCCAGCAGCTTGCTCAGGGGGCTTCAAGAGACCCAGTACTTC	CASSLLRGLQETQYF
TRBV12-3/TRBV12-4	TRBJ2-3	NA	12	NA	TGTGCCAGCAGTTTATTTACAGATACGCAGTATTTT	CASSLFTDTQYF
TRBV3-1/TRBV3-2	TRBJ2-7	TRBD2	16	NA	TGTGCCAGCAGCTCCTTTCTCCGGGGGGGATCCTACGAGCAGTACTTC	CASSSFLRGGSYEQYF
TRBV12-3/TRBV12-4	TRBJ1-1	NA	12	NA	TGTGCCAGCAGTTTCCACGGCCTATGGGCTTTCTTT	CASSFHGLWAFF
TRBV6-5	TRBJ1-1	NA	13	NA	TGTGCCAGCAGTTACGGGGGGCCCGCTGAAGCTTTCTTT	CASSYGGPAEAFF